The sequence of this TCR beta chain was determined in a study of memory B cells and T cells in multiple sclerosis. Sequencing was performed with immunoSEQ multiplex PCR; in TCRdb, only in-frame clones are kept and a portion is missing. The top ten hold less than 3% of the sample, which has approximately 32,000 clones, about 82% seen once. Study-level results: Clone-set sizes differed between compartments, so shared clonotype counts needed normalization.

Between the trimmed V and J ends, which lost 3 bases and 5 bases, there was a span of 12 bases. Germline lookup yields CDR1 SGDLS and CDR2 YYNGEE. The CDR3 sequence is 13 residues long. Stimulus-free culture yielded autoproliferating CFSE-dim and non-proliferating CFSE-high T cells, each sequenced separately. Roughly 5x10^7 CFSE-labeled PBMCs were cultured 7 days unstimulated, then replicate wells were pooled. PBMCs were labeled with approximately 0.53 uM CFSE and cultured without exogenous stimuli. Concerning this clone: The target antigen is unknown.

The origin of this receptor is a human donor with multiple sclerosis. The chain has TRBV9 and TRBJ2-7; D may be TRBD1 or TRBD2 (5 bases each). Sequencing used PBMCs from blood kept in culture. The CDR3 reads CASSGGPGHEQYF. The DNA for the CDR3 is TGTGCCAGCAGCGGGGGACCCGGACACGAGCAGTACTTC.